Shown below are 5 T cell receptor beta chains from a single sample sequenced in a study of control samples from healthy donors and cancer patients. The data were produced by immunoSEQ multiplex PCR, yet TCRdb's version contains in-frame clones alone and is incomplete. The sample shows over 85,000 clones, approximately 93% of them seen only once. The sequenced sample was blood. These receptors all stem from a woman aged 25 to 39 in good health.

This chain connects TRBV5-1 to TRBJ2-1; D remains ambiguous. The CDR3 runs 14 residues. The germline V and J ends were trimmed by 0 bases and 5 bases, with 9 bases remaining between them. Per germline, CDR1 SGHRS and CDR2 YFSETQ. CDR3 in amino acids: CASSLVANNNEQFF. Here the CDR3 DNA reads TGCGCCAGCAGCTTGGTGGCCAACAACAATGAGCAGTTCTTC.

In DNA, the CDR3 is TGTGCCAGCAGCCCAGCCGAGGACTACTACGAGCAGTACTTC. Its protein is CASSPAEDYYEQYF. The J gene is TRBJ2-7, the V gene TRBV7-9; TRBD2 is a possible D gene (6 bases). Germline V gene sequence: CDR1 SEHNR, CDR2 FQNEAQ (reference sequence). The CDR3 runs 14 residues. V lost 5 bases to trimming and J lost 3 bases, with 14 bases between them.

The chain couples TRBV5-1 to TRBJ1-1; the match to TRBD1 covers 11 bases. Germline V gene data show CDR1 as SGHRS and CDR2 as YFSETQ. V shed 4 bases and J 5 bases; nucleotides not matched to a gene: 4. The CDR3 loop spans 14 amino acids. CDR3 coding DNA: TGCGCCAGCAGCCCGGGACAGGGGGGAACTGAAGCTTTCTTT. As protein: CASSPGQGGTEAFF.

The chain employs TRBV5-1 and TRBJ2-1; 8 positions agree with TRBD2. J gave up 6 bases and V 4 bases, and 12 bases lay outside the gene matches. Germline values: CDR1 SGHRS, CDR2 YFSETQ. The CDR3 has 16 residues. The CDR3 nucleotides are TGCGCCAGCAGCCCTCGGGGGGGGAATACCGCCAATGAGCAGTTCTTC. Encoded protein: CASSPRGGNTANEQFF.

This chain uses TRBV6-2 or TRBV6-3 with TRBJ1-1; D gene uncertain. CDR3 length: 13 residues. In germline, CDR1 is MNHEY, CDR2 SVGEGT. Between the trimmed V and J ends, which lost 2 bases and 1 base, there was a span of 5 bases. CDR3 loop: CASSYGWNTEAFF. The DNA of the CDR3 is TGTGCCAGCAGTTACGGGTGGAACACTGAAGCTTTCTTT.